The 11 T cell receptor beta chains presented below share a single source sample, sequenced in a study of T cells in women clearing cervical HPV infection. TCRdb's copy holds only in-frame clones and misses some; the assay was immunoSEQ multiplex PCR. Its listing shows 25,000 to 40,000 clones. The sequenced material came from blood buffy coat. Every receptor here comes from a woman aged 18-70 years with a cervical HPV16 infection that either progressed to CIN3+ or cleared (not recorded which).

In the case of this clone: The read is 3 residues too short to cover the CDR3 end, so that end is filled in from the germline J gene. The rearrangement links TRBV5-1 to TRBJ2-5, with 8 bases identical to TRBD2. CDR1 is SGHRS, CDR2 YFSETQ, per germline. The CDR3 contains 16 residues. The V segment lost 4 bases and the J segment 4 bases; nucleotides outside the gene matches: 12. CDR3 residues: CASSPLPGLGIETQYF. Incomplete CDR3 DNA: TGCGCCAGCAGCCCGCTACCGGGACTAGGGATAGAGACC.

A note on this clone: The DNA ends 3 residues before the CDR3 does, and the rest of the CDR3 is filled in from the germline J gene. The chain employs TRBV30 and TRBJ2-2; TRBD1 matches 10 bases. This CDR3 spans 12 amino acids. CDR1 and CDR2 from the germline V gene are GTSNPN and SVGIG (reference sequence). The chain's CDR3 is CARDRGNSPLFF. Incomplete CDR3 DNA: TGTGCCCGGGACAGGGGTAATTCACCG.

Details on this clone: The sequence runs out 3 residues before the end of the CDR3; the remainder is reconstructed from the germline J gene. The chain is built from TRBV5-5 and TRBJ1-2; tentative D call: TRBD1 (5 bases). The CDR3 runs 12 residues. In germline, CDR1 is SGHKS, CDR2 YYEKEE (reference sequence). V was clipped by 4 bases and J by 4 bases, with 8 bases between them. The CDR3 DNA, read in part, is TGTGCCAGCAGCGCAGACAGCTATGGC. Translation: CASSADSYG. The full CDR3 reads CASSADSYGYTF.

Details on this clone: The CDR3 extends 3 residues past the end of the read, so its final part is completed from the germline J gene. The chain is built from TRBV5-6 and TRBJ1-3; D uncertain. The CDR3 is 15 amino acids. CDR1 is SGHDT, CDR2 YYEEEE, per germline. The germline V and J ends were trimmed by 0 bases and 0 bases, with 7 bases remaining between them. The covered CDR3 bases are TGTGCCAGCAGCTTGGGAGCTATCTCTGGAAACACC. It translates to CASSLGAISGNT. The entire CDR3 protein reads CASSLGAISGNTIYF.

Concerning this clone: Read coverage stops 3 residues before the CDR3 terminus; the germline J gene supplies the remainder. The chain links TRBV7-2 to TRBJ1-4; D might be TRBD1 (6 bases). The CDR3 covers 16 residues. Germline assignment: CDR1 SGHTA and CDR2 FQGNSA. CDR3 DNA (partial): TGTGCCAGCAGCTCAGCCAGCAGGGGTGCTAATTCACCA. Its translation is CASSSASRGANSP. The entire CDR3 protein reads CASSSASRGANSPLFF.

Regarding this clone: The read ends 3 residues early relative to the CDR3; the germline J gene fills the gap. This rearrangement joins TRBV19 to TRBJ1-2; 7 bases fit TRBD1. In germline, CDR1 is LNHDA, CDR2 SQIVND (reference sequence). The ends lost 10 bases at V and 2 bases at J; junction bases unmatched: 7. CDR3 size: 13 residues. CDR3 DNA (partial): TGTGCCACCCAGGGGGACACGAACTATGGC. Translation gives CATQGDTNYG. Given in full, the CDR3 is CATQGDTNYGYTF.

In regard to this clone: The read ends 3 residues early relative to the CDR3; the germline J gene fills the gap. V is TRBV5-1 and J is TRBJ2-5; no definite D call. The CDR3 is 13 amino acids. CDR1 is SGHRS and CDR2 is YFSETQ in the germline V gene. Trimming left V 3 bases short and J 1 base short, with 7 bases between. Incomplete CDR3 DNA: TGCGCCAGCAGCTCACTCACCCAAGAGACC. This gives the protein CASSSLTQET. The entire CDR3 sequence reads CASSSLTQETQYF.

Regarding this clone: The read terminates 3 residues before the CDR3 end, so the remaining end is supplied by the germline J gene. The chain is built from TRBV5-1 and TRBJ2-3; 8 positions match TRBD2. This CDR3 is built from 14 residues. V shed 4 bases, J shed 2 bases, and the junction held 3 bases outside the gene matches. Per the germline V gene, CDR1 is SGHRS and CDR2 is YFSETQ. The part of the CDR3 DNA that was read is TGCGCCAGCAGCACTAGCGGTTTCACAGATACG. Its translation: CASSTSGFTDT. The whole CDR3 is CASSTSGFTDTQYF.

Regarding this clone: The read ends 3 residues early relative to the CDR3; the germline J gene fills the gap. The chain combines TRBV5-1 with TRBJ2-7; the match to TRBD1 covers 8 bases. Germline CDR1 reads SGHRS; CDR2 reads YFSETQ. V lost 0 bases, J lost 3 bases, and 2 bases stayed unmatched. The CDR3 extends over 14 amino acids. The sequenced CDR3 bases are TGCGCCAGCAGCTTGGCGGACAGGGACTACGAG. This translates into CASSLADRDYE. Given in full, the CDR3 is CASSLADRDYEQYF.

About this clone: The CDR3 end lies 3 residues beyond the end of the read and is filled in from the germline J gene. The chain carries TRBV5-1 and TRBJ1-2; D is undetermined. There are 14 residues in the CDR3. Germline assignment: CDR1 SGHRS and CDR2 YFSETQ. The germline V and J ends were trimmed by 1 base and 3 bases, with 10 bases remaining between them. The CDR3 spells CASSLLGEHYGYTF. CDR3 DNA, as far as it was read: TGCGCCAGCAGCTTGCTCGGGGAGCACTATGGC.

The CDR3 protein is CASSPSGSRQETQYF. The CDR3 DNA, read in part, is TGTGCCAGCAGCCCCAGCGGGAGTAGACAAGAGACC. The chain links TRBV7-6 to TRBJ2-5, with TRBD2 matching over 8 bases. From the germline J gene comes the end of the CDR3, since the read stops 3 residues before it. The CDR3 spans 15 residues. CDR1 and CDR2 from the germline V gene are SGHVS and FNYEAQ. V gave up 5 bases and J gave up 2 bases; unmatched junction bases: 7.